The sequence of this T cell receptor (beta chain) was determined in a study of metastatic and nonmetastatic thyroid tumors. About the study: A comparison of repertoires was made across blood and tumor or nodule tissue from malignant and benign thyroid patients. Study outcomes and limitations: As reported, TCR beta diversity in blood and tumor was significantly higher in malignant thyroid tumors than in benign nodules.

A note on this clone: Its target is unknown.

Authors' data handling: A classifier of distant metastasis in papillary thyroid cancer was built from CDR3 differences (across clinicopathological groups). TCRdb reanalyzed the PCR reads via MiXCR. Here the V and J calls rest on TCRdb's processing, not on the authors' analysis. The data hold 20,000 to 25,000 clones, with 30% to 40% observed a single time. Thyroid surgery had not been preceded by any treatment in any patient. Trimming took 5 bases from V and 6 from J; bases not matched to a gene: 13. This CDR3 is 14 amino acids long. From germline, CDR1 is DFQATT and CDR2 SNEGSKA (reference sequence). Sequencing used blood. The V call is TRBV20-1, the J call TRBJ2-7; 7 bases line up with TRBD1. The sequence was obtained from a male donor with papillary thyroid cancer or a benign thyroid nodule (not recorded which). Some clones in this sample may be carry-over from other donors' samples. The CDR3 here is CSAPWGTASSEQYF. The CDR3 DNA sequence: TGCAGTGCTCCCTGGGGGACAGCCTCATCCGAGCAGTACTTC.